The 24 T cell receptor beta chains listed next were all sequenced from one sample in a study of chronic HIV infection and antiretroviral therapy. MiXCR, applied by TCRdb to the 5' RACE reads, yields one record per CDR3 protein. The sample lists around 30,000 distinct CDR3 sequences; over 7% were seen once. Sequencing was performed on peripheral blood. Receptor source: an adult who had HIV and had not received antiretroviral therapy, or was an uninfected healthy control (not recorded which).

This clonotype was seen repeatedly, ten times or more. This chain uses TRBV28 with TRBJ1-5; D remains ambiguous. This CDR3 region has 14 residues. Germline CDR1 is MDHEN and CDR2 is SYDVKM. Between the trimmed V and J ends, which lost 5 bases and 3 bases, there was a span of 11 bases. CDR3 sequence (DNA): TGTGCCAGCAGTCGCCGGAGGGCCAATCAGCCCCAGCATTTT. It yields the protein CASSRRRANQPQHF.

The gene calls are TRBV10-3 and TRBJ2-7, with 7 bases that match TRBD1. Germline V gene data show CDR1 as ENHRY and CDR2 as SYGVKD. The CDR3 totals 13 residues. Germline trimming cut 5 bases from V and 3 bases from J; bases unmatched to any gene: 4. CDR3 in amino acids: CAISQDRDYEQYF. In DNA, the CDR3 is TGTGCCATCAGTCAAGACAGGGACTACGAGCAGTACTTC.

This clonotype was observed a handful of times. The genes are TRBV7-2 and TRBJ1-3; D perhaps matches TRBD1 (5 bases). The length of the CDR3 is 16 residues. The germline V gene has CDR1 SGHTA and CDR2 FQGNSA. V was pared by 1 base and J by 0 bases, with 10 bases between. The CDR3 sequence: CASSLGKGLSGNTIYF. The CDR3 DNA follows: TGTGCCAGCAGCTTAGGGAAGGGACTCTCTGGAAACACCATATATTTT.

The CDR3 here is CASSARQGIVGSEAFF. The CDR3 DNA sequence: TGTGCCAGCAGTGCCAGACAGGGGATCGTGGGGTCTGAAGCTTTCTTT. This chain uses TRBV27 with TRBJ1-1; TRBD1 agrees at 8 bases. The CDR3 sequence is 16 residues long. Looked up from germline, CDR1 is MNHEY and CDR2 is SMNVEV (reference sequence). V shed 5 bases, J shed 6 bases, and the junction held 14 bases outside the gene matches.

This clonotype appeared many times. The V gene is TRBV6-4, the J gene TRBJ2-6; TRBD1 agrees at 7 bases. This CDR3 has 15 amino acids. Germline trimming cut 11 bases from V and 2 bases from J; bases unmatched to any gene: 9. Germline lookup yields CDR1 MRHNA and CDR2 SNTAGT. In DNA, the CDR3 is TGTGCCCCGGAACCCAGGGGGACTGGGGCCAACGTCCTGACTTTC. The encoded protein is CAPEPRGTGANVLTF.

Many counts were recorded for this clonotype. The rearrangement joins TRBV6-5 to TRBJ1-2; 7 bases line up with TRBD1. CDR1 is MNHEY, CDR2 SVGAGI, per germline. Unmatched junction bases numbered 4, after V lost 7 bases and J lost 2 bases. CDR3 length equals 13 residues. CDR3 sequence: CASTPTGNYGYTF. CDR3 in DNA: TGTGCCAGCACCCCGACAGGGAACTATGGCTACACCTTC.

This clonotype was picked up many times. This CDR3 is CSAISDSPNTEAFF. The CDR3 DNA sequence: TGCAGTGCTATTTCGGACAGCCCAAACACTGAAGCTTTCTTT. This chain links TRBV20-1 with TRBJ1-1; possibly TRBD1 for D (6 bases). V lost 4 bases, J lost 2 bases, and 14 bases lay in between. Germline V lookup: CDR1 DFQATT, CDR2 SNEGSKA (reference sequence). This CDR3 comprises 14 residues.

This clonotype was seen at least ten times. V and J are TRBV29-1 and TRBJ2-2; D not certain. V lost 6 bases and J lost 1, with 12 bases in between. Germline-derived CDR1 and CDR2 are SQVTM and ANQGSEA. There are 14 residues in the CDR3. The CDR3 protein is CSVQLTLNTGELFF. DNA of the CDR3: TGCAGCGTCCAGCTAACACTGAACACCGGGGAGCTGTTTTTT.

This clonotype was counted at least ten times. The rearrangement uses TRBV9 and TRBJ2-6; D tentatively fits TRBD1 or TRBD2 (7 bases each). Germline assignment: CDR1 SGDLS and CDR2 YYNGEE. This CDR3 comprises 16 residues. Trimming removed 4 bases from V and 0 bases from J, with 11 bases in between. In nucleotides, the CDR3 is TGTGCCAGCAGCCCAGGGGGGGGCTCTGGGGCCAACGTCCTGACTTTC. It codes for CASSPGGGSGANVLTF.

This clonotype was found many times. This rearrangement joins TRBV7-9 to TRBJ1-5; D gene ambiguous. The length of the CDR3 is 14 residues. V dropped 1 base and J dropped 8 bases, with 12 bases sitting between them. Germline V lookup: CDR1 SEHNR, CDR2 FQNEAQ (reference sequence). The CDR3 DNA is TGTGCCAGCAGCTTAGTAGGGTGGAATGAGCCCCAGCATTTT. Translated: CASSLVGWNEPQHF.

This clonotype was counted ten times or more. The V call is TRBV2, the J call TRBJ1-5, with D unclear. This CDR3 has 14 amino acids. V was trimmed by 6 bases and J by 0 bases, leaving 9 bases between them. From germline, CDR1 is SNHLY and CDR2 FYNNEI. The CDR3 region is CASRSPGSNQPQHF. CDR3 in DNA: TGTGCCAGCAGATCCCCAGGTAGCAATCAGCCCCAGCATTTT.

This clonotype has only a few counts. This chain uses TRBV9 with TRBJ1-4, with TRBD1 as a possible D gene (6 bases). Germline V gene data show CDR1 as SGDLS and CDR2 as YYNGEE. V lost 0 bases and J lost 3, with 9 bases in between. The CDR3 runs to 15 residues. As DNA, the CDR3 is TGTGCCAGCAGCGTAGTCGGGGGCTCTAATGAAAAACTGTTTTTT. It yields the protein CASSVVGGSNEKLFF.

The V gene is TRBV12-3 or TRBV12-4, the J gene TRBJ2-3; D gene unclear. There are 13 residues in the CDR3. Trimming stripped 3 bases from V and 2 bases from J, with 6 bases between. CDR3 coding DNA: TGTGCCAGCAGTTTGCCAAACACAGATACGCAGTATTTT. Protein: CASSLPNTDTQYF.

This clonotype was seen repeatedly, ten times or more. The chain links TRBV5-4 to TRBJ1-2, with 7 bases lining up with TRBD1. V lost 4 bases and J lost 6; bases outside the gene matches: 6. The CDR3 has 13 residues. CDR1 SGHNT and CDR2 YYREEE come from the germline V gene (reference sequence). CDR3 nucleotides: TGTGCCAGCAGCCTAGGACAGGAGAATGGCTACACCTTC. It translates to CASSLGQENGYTF.

This clonotype was picked up many times. The chain is built from TRBV12-3 or TRBV12-4 and TRBJ1-6, with no clear D. This CDR3 has 15 amino acids. With 3 bases removed from V and 5 bases from J, the gap between germline ends came to 11 bases. The CDR3 protein is CASSLGAENNSPLHF. The CDR3 bases are TGTGCCAGCAGTTTGGGTGCGGAGAATAATTCACCCCTCCACTTT.

The chain couples TRBV20-1 to TRBJ1-5; a weak D match, TRBD1 (5 bases). This CDR3 is 15 amino acids long. In germline, CDR1 is DFQATT, CDR2 SNEGSKA (reference sequence). V dropped 3 bases and J dropped 1 base, with 13 bases sitting between them. Here the CDR3 reads CSASEGRGSNQPQHF. In DNA form, the CDR3 reads TGCAGTGCTAGTGAGGGGCGGGGAAGCAATCAGCCCCAGCATTTT.

As regards this clonotype: A clone one base away is much larger, so this may be a read error. The genes are TRBV5-1 and TRBJ2-7; maybe TRBD1 (6 bases). Trimming removed 0 bases from V and 5 bases from J, with 21 bases in between. The germline CDR1 and CDR2 sequences are SGHRS and YFSETQ. CDR3 length equals 17 residues. The CDR3 DNA reads as TGCGCCAGCAGCTTGGGGGACACGGAGCTTGGGATCCACGAGCAGTACTTC. Translation: CASSLGDTELGIHEQYF. The variable domain in full, with the rest retrieved from reference TRBV5-1 and TRBJ2-7, is KAGVTQTPRYLIKTRGQQVTLSCSPISGHRSVSWYQQTPGQGLQFLFEYFSETQRNKGNFPGRFSGRQFSNSRSEMNVSTLELGDSALYLCASSLGDTELGIHEQYFGPGTRLTVT.

This clonotype has ten or more counts. This chain uses TRBV7-9 with TRBJ2-3; TRBD1 is a possible D gene (5 bases). From germline, CDR1 is SEHNR and CDR2 FQNEAQ (reference sequence). Trimming pared 1 base from V and 5 bases from J, leaving 19 bases between. This CDR3 comprises 17 residues. CDR3 sequence: CASSLVMGKGDGDTQYF. The DNA for the CDR3 is TGTGCCAGCAGCTTAGTCATGGGAAAAGGGGATGGAGATACGCAGTATTTT.

This clonotype occurred a few times. The chain couples TRBV28 to TRBJ1-2, with unresolved D. Germline lookup yields CDR1 MDHEN and CDR2 SYDVKM. CDR3 length equals 14 residues. Trimming shortened V by 3 bases and J by 1 base, and 9 bases separated the two germline ends. The CDR3: CASSFRTDNYGYTF. In nucleotides, the CDR3 is TGTGCCAGCAGTTTTAGGACGGATAACTATGGCTACACCTTC.

Judged by abundance, this clonotype is medium-sized (0.01 to 0.1%). The chain uses TRBV11-1 and TRBJ2-7; D remains unclear. This CDR3 comprises 16 residues. V lost 2 bases to trimming and J lost 4 bases, with 18 bases between them. Germline V lookup: CDR1 SGHAT, CDR2 FQDESV (reference sequence). The CDR3 coding sequence is TGTGCCAGCAGCTTACGGCCCCGTAGTCCGGTTTACGAGCAGTACTTC. It yields the protein CASSLRPRSPVYEQYF.

This clonotype occurred many times. This chain joins TRBV5-1 and TRBJ1-1; no clear D. The CDR3 is made up of 14 amino acids. Germline CDR1 is SGHRS and CDR2 is YFSETQ. The germline V and J ends were trimmed by 4 bases and 4 bases, with 14 bases remaining between them. In nucleotides, the CDR3 is TGCGCCAGCAGCCTTGGGGTTGTGGGCACTGAAGCTTTCTTT. It translates to CASSLGVVGTEAFF.

This clonotype showed up just a few times. The V gene is TRBV30, the J gene TRBJ1-1; tentative D call: TRBD1 (5 bases). The CDR3 extends over 12 amino acids. Germline-derived CDR1 and CDR2 are GTSNPN and SVGIG (reference sequence). Trimming shortened V by 0 bases and J by 10 bases, and 12 bases separated the two germline ends. In DNA form, the CDR3 reads TGTGCCTGGAGTGTACGACGGGGGATAGCTTTCTTT. Encoded protein: CAWSVRRGIAFF.

The rearrangement joins TRBV7-9 to TRBJ2-1; D may be TRBD2 (5 bases). Trimming took 0 bases from V and 9 from J, leaving 9 bases between them. The CDR3 covers 13 residues. Germline V gives CDR1 SEHNR, CDR2 FQNEAQ (reference sequence). CDR3 nucleotides: TGTGCCAGCAGCTTAGCTATAGAGGGTGAGCAGTTCTTC. It encodes CASSLAIEGEQFF.

At least ten counts were recorded for this clonotype. The chain uses TRBV11-2 and TRBJ2-3, with D hard to call. The CDR3 is 14 amino acids. The V gene's germline CDR1 is SGHAT and CDR2 FQNNGV. The V end was cut by 0 bases, the J end by 4 bases, with 8 bases between. The CDR3 reads CASSLDGQSDTQYF. The DNA for the CDR3 is TGTGCCAGCAGCTTAGACGGTCAGTCAGATACGCAGTATTTT.